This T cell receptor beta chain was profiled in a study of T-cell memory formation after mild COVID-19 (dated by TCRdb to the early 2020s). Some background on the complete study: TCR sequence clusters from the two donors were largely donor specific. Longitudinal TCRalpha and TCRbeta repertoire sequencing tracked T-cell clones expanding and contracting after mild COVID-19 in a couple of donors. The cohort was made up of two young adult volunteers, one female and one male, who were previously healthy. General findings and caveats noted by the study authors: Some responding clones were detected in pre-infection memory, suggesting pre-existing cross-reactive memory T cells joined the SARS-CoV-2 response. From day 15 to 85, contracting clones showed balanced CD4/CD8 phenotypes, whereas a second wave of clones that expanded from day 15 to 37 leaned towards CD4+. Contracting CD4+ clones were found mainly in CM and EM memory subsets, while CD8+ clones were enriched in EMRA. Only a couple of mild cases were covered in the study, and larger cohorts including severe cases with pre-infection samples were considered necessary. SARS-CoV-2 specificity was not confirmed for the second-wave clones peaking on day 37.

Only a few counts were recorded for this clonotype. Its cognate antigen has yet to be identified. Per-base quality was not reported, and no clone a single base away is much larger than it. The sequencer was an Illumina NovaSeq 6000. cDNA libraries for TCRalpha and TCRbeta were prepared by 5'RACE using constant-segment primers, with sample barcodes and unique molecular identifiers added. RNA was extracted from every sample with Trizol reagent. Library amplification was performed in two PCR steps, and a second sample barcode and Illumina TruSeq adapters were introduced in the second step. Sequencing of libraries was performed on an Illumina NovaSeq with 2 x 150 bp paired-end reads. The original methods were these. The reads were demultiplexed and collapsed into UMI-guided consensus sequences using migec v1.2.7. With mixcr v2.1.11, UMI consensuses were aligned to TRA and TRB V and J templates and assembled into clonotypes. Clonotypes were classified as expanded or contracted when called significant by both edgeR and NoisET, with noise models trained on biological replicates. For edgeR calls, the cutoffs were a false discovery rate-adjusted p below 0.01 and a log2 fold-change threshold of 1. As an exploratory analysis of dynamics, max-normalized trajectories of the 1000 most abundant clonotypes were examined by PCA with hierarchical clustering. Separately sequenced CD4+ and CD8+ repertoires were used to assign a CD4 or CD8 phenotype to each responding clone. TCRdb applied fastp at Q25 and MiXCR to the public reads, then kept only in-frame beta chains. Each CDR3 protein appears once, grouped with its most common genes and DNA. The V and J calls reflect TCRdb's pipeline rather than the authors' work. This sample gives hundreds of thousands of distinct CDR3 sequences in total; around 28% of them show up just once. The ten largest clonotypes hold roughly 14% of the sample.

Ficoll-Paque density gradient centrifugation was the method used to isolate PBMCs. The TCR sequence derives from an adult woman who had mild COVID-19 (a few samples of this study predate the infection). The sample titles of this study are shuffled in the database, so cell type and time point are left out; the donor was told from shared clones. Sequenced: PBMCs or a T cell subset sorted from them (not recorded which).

The DNA sequence reads TGTGCCCCCCACCGACGGACAGGGGACACAGATACGCAGTATTTT. Its translation is CAPHRRTGDTDTQYF. The rearrangement combines TRBV24-1 with TRBJ2-3; the central 9 bases match TRBD1. Germline trimming: 12 bases from V, 2 bases from J; junction bases outside gene matches: 11. Based on the germline V gene, the CDR1 and CDR2 sequences are KGHDR and SFDVKD. Including cysteine and phenylalanine, the CDR3 has 15 amino acids. Only CDR3 DNA is held: 45 bases, read in frame from base 1.